These 23 T cell receptor beta chains originate from one sample sequenced in a study of shared clonotypes between healthy human individuals. Clones were sequenced by immunoSEQ multiplex PCR, and TCRdb holds only the in-frame ones, with some missing. Here the sample spans around 2.1 million clones, more than 85% being singletons. Terminally differentiated effector memory CD45RA+ cells were excluded from the naive CD8 cells, which were CD45RO-negative and positively selected for CCR7. The sequenced sample consisted of naive CD8+ T cells from PBMCs. Receptors originate from a man aged 18 to 30 in good health. Some clones in this sample may be carry-over from other donors' samples.

The rearrangement joins TRBV4-2 to TRBJ1-5; no firm D call. CDR1 is LGHNA and CDR2 is YNFKEQ in the germline V gene. V lost 3 bases and J 2 bases, leaving 11 bases between the germline ends. This CDR3 is 15 amino acids long. This CDR3 is CASSQVGLGNQPQHF. CDR3 DNA: TGTGCCAGCAGCCAGGTGGGATTGGGCAATCAGCCCCAGCATTTT.

The chain is built from TRBV4-1 and TRBJ1-1, with no clear D. V lost 2 bases and J lost 1, with 8 bases in between. CDR3 length equals 14 residues. Germline CDR1 MGHRA, CDR2 YSYEKL. The CDR3 DNA sequence: TGCGCCAGCAGCCAAACAGAGGAGAACACTGAAGCTTTCTTT. This codes for CASSQTEENTEAFF.

V gene TRBV28 combines with J gene TRBJ2-3; D might be TRBD2 (5 bases). The ends were cut back, 3 bases at V and 4 bases at J, with 14 bases in the middle. The germline V gene encodes CDR1 MDHEN and CDR2 SYDVKM. This CDR3 contains 15 residues. For the CDR3, the DNA is TGTGCCAGCAGTTTTGAGGGAAATAGGGCAGATACGCAGTATTTT. The encoded protein is CASSFEGNRADTQYF.

The rearrangement uses TRBV2 and TRBJ2-2, with 15 bases aligning to TRBD2. Losses at the gene ends were 4 bases for V and 3 bases for J; bases not matched to a gene: 18. The CDR3 runs 22 residues. The germline gives CDR1 SNHLY, CDR2 FYNNEI. The CDR3 region is CASSVAVGLAGGVGQDTGELFF. CDR3 DNA: TGTGCCAGCAGTGTCGCCGTAGGACTAGCGGGAGGGGTCGGGCAAGACACCGGGGAGCTGTTTTTT.

CDR3 amino acids: CASSPGTGQDSYGYTF. The CDR3 DNA sequence: TGTGCCAGCAGCCCGGGGACAGGGCAGGATAGCTATGGCTACACCTTC. The J gene is TRBJ1-2, the V gene TRBV5-5; 9 bases align to TRBD1. The CDR3 loop spans 16 amino acids. V lost 4 bases and J lost 4; bases outside the gene matches: 11. Germline V gene sequence: CDR1 SGHKS, CDR2 YYEKEE (reference sequence).

J is TRBJ2-1 and V is TRBV25-1; a weak D match, TRBD2 (6 bases). V was shortened by 5 bases and J by 4 bases, with 18 bases between the two germline ends. The CDR3 has 16 amino acids. The germline V gene encodes CDR1 MGHDK and CDR2 SYGVNS. CDR3 nucleotides: TGTGCCAGCAGTAGGCCGGGAGCCGTATGGTACAATGAGCAGTTCTTC. It encodes CASSRPGAVWYNEQFF.

The J gene is TRBJ1-1, the V gene TRBV7-7, with D possibly being TRBD1 (6 bases). Germline loops: CDR1 SSHAT, CDR2 FNYEAQ (reference sequence). This CDR3 has 16 residues. Deletions cut 5 bases from V and 5 bases from J, with 21 bases between. CDR3 loop: CASSPTGIGKGTEAFF. The CDR3 DNA sequence: TGTGCCAGCAGCCCCACAGGGATTGGAAAAGGGACTGAAGCTTTCTTT.

The chain links TRBV7-9 to TRBJ2-1; 9 nucleotides line up with TRBD2. The CDR3 extends over 17 amino acids. J gave up 2 bases and V 0 bases, and 5 bases lay outside the gene matches. The germline V gene encodes CDR1 SEHNR and CDR2 FQNEAQ (reference sequence). The CDR3 reads CASSLAPLAGTYNEQFF. The CDR3 DNA reads TGTGCCAGCAGCTTAGCGCCCCTAGCGGGAACCTACAATGAGCAGTTCTTC.

The chain carries TRBV5-6 and TRBJ2-3, with 9 positions matching TRBD1. V lost 3 bases, J lost 4 bases, and 12 bases stayed unmatched. Germline values: CDR1 SGHDT, CDR2 YYEEEE. The CDR3 is 17 amino acids. The CDR3 region is CASSSDGYRGLSDTQYF. The DNA of the CDR3 is TGTGCCAGCAGCTCGGACGGGTACAGGGGGCTGTCAGATACGCAGTATTTT.

CDR3 in DNA: TGCGCCAGCAGCCAAGATATGACGGTTGGACCGAGGAACGAGCAGTACTTC. This codes for CASSQDMTVGPRNEQYF. The rearrangement joins TRBV4-1 to TRBJ2-7; D is unresolved. Trimming removed 0 bases from V and 5 bases from J, with 20 bases in between. The CDR3 consists of 17 residues. CDR1 is MGHRA, CDR2 YSYEKL, per germline.

This chain connects TRBV5-4 to TRBJ2-7, with D possibly being TRBD2 (5 bases). The CDR3 has 14 amino acids. Trimming cost V 4 bases and J 3 bases, with 14 bases left between them. Germline CDR1 is SGHNT and CDR2 is YYREEE (reference sequence). The CDR3 DNA reads as TGTGCCAGCAGCCCCCTAAGCGGAAGCTACGAGCAGTACTTC. Translation gives CASSPLSGSYEQYF.

The chain combines TRBV19 with TRBJ2-4; no definite D call. The CDR3 has 13 amino acids. V was clipped by 9 bases and J by 2 bases, with 11 bases between them. CDR1 and CDR2 from the germline V gene are LNHDA and SQIVND (reference sequence). The CDR3 loop is CARDCGSKNIQYF. CDR3 nucleotides: TGTGCCAGGGATTGCGGTTCCAAAAACATTCAGTACTTC.

This chain uses TRBV12-5 with TRBJ2-1; D uncertain. The CDR3 contains 12 residues. With 5 bases removed from V and 7 bases from J, the gap between germline ends came to 9 bases. Germline lookup yields CDR1 LGHNT and CDR2 FRNRAP. The CDR3 nucleotides read TGTGCTAGTGGTGGGTTAGAGAATGAGCAGTTCTTC. It translates to CASGGLENEQFF.

The CDR3 here is CASSSSIRGSSTDTQYF. CDR3 coding DNA: TGTGCCAGCAGCTCAAGTATAAGGGGCTCTAGCACAGATACGCAGTATTTT. V usage is TRBV7-9 and J usage is TRBJ2-3; D might be TRBD1 (5 bases). Germline-derived CDR1 and CDR2 are SEHNR and FQNEAQ (reference sequence). The CDR3 is 17 residues long. The ends were cut back, 4 bases at V and 0 bases at J, with 17 bases in the middle.

The V and J genes are TRBV13 and TRBJ2-5; tentatively, D is TRBD2 (6 bases). Deletions cut 4 bases from V and 2 bases from J, with 11 bases between. Germline V gene lookup returns CDR1 PRHDT and CDR2 FYEKMQ (reference sequence). This CDR3 is built from 14 residues. The CDR3 DNA follows: TGTGCCAGCAGCTCACGTCGGGGGCAAGAGACCCAGTACTTC. Encoded protein: CASSSRRGQETQYF. Combining the CDR3 with reference TRBV13 and TRBJ2-5 gives the whole variable domain AAGVIQSPRHLIKEKRETATLKCYPIPRHDTVYWYQQGPGQDPQFLISFYEKMQSDKGSIPDRFSAQQFSDYHSELNMSSLELGDSALYFCASSSRRGQETQYFGPGTRLLVL.

The chain combines TRBV2 with TRBJ2-3, with D possibly matching TRBD1 (6 bases). This CDR3 spans 16 amino acids. CDR1 SNHLY and CDR2 FYNNEI come from the germline V gene. The V end lost 5 bases, the J end lost 2 bases, and 17 bases lay between the germline ends. CDR3 residues: CASSTHDRTLTDTQYF. DNA for the CDR3: TGTGCCAGCAGTACCCACGACAGGACCCTCACAGATACGCAGTATTTT.

The V gene is TRBV27, the J gene TRBJ2-7, with TRBD2 matching over 10 bases. Germline V gene sequence: CDR1 MNHEY, CDR2 SMNVEV (reference sequence). The V segment lost 4 bases and the J segment 7 bases; nucleotides outside the gene matches: 10. The CDR3 runs to 15 residues. CDR3 region: CASSSEREGRKEQYF. The CDR3 nucleotides are TGTGCCAGCAGTTCAGAGCGGGAGGGACGGAAAGAGCAGTACTTC.

This chain uses TRBV19 with TRBJ1-2; TRBD1 matches 8 bases. CDR3 length: 19 residues. V lost 7 bases and J lost 8; bases outside the gene matches: 27. Germline-derived CDR1 and CDR2 are LNHDA and SQIVND (reference sequence). CDR3 sequence: CASTVRGALGQGGTQGYTF. The CDR3 nucleotides are TGTGCCAGTACCGTCCGTGGCGCGCTTGGACAGGGAGGTACTCAAGGCTACACCTTC.

The gene calls are TRBV5-6 and TRBJ1-2; TRBD1 is a possible D gene (5 bases). This CDR3 contains 17 residues. Trimming removed 2 bases from V and 3 bases from J, with 20 bases in between. Germline V gene sequence: CDR1 SGHDT, CDR2 YYEEEE. In DNA form, the CDR3 reads TGTGCCAGCAGCTTCATCCAGGGTGGTGGTGGGGACTATGGCTACACCTTC. It is translated as CASSFIQGGGGDYGYTF. Combining the CDR3 with reference TRBV5-6 and TRBJ1-2 gives the whole variable domain DAGVTQSPTHLIKTRGQQVTLRCSPKSGHDTVSWYQQALGQGPQFIFQYYEEEERQRGNFPDRFSGHQFPNYSSELNVNALLLGDSALYLCASSFIQGGGGDYGYTFGSGTRLTVV.

This chain uses TRBV4-1 with TRBJ2-7; 9 nucleotides line up with TRBD2. This CDR3 is built from 15 residues. V lost 3 bases to trimming and J lost 3 bases; unmatched junction nucleotides: 6. Germline assignment: CDR1 MGHRA and CDR2 YSYEKL. CDR3 sequence reads: CASSHSAGGLYEQYF. The CDR3 region has the DNA TGCGCCAGCAGCCACTCAGCGGGAGGTCTCTACGAGCAGTACTTC.

The V call is TRBV29-1, the J call TRBJ2-7; tentatively, D is TRBD2 (6 bases). CDR3 length equals 13 residues. In germline, CDR1 is SQVTM, CDR2 ANQGSEA. V was shortened by 6 bases and J by 2 bases, with 14 bases between the two germline ends. The CDR3: CSVRAGLAYEQYF. DNA of the CDR3: TGCAGCGTCCGGGCGGGGCTCGCCTACGAGCAGTACTTC.

Concerning this clone: Other DNA variants within this sample encode the same CDR3. This chain links TRBV28 with TRBJ1-1; D may be TRBD1 (5 bases). Per the germline V gene, CDR1 is MDHEN and CDR2 is SYDVKM. Between the trimmed V and J ends, which lost 2 bases and 5 bases, there was a span of 9 bases. The CDR3 has 13 residues. The CDR3 bases are TGTGCCAGCAGTTTAGGGGGTTCGACTGAAGCTTTCTTT. Translated: CASSLGGSTEAFF.

The chain combines TRBV11-2 with TRBJ2-7, with 8 bases that match TRBD2. The CDR3 has 16 amino acids. V lost 6 bases, J lost 0 bases, and 10 bases stayed unmatched. Germline loops: CDR1 SGHAT, CDR2 FQNNGV. The CDR3 DNA sequence: TGTGCCAGCAGACTTGCGGCGGGAGGCCCCTCCTACGAGCAGTACTTC. As protein: CASRLAAGGPSYEQYF. The full variable domain, completed using reference TRBV11-2 and TRBJ2-7, is EAGVAQSPRYKIIEKRQSVAFWCNPISGHATLYWYQQILGQGPKLLIQFQNNGVVDDSQLPKDRFSAERLKGVDSTLKIQPAKLEDSAVYLCASRLAAGGPSYEQYFGPGTRLTVT.